The 15 T cell receptor beta chains in this list originate from one sample, sequenced in a study of blood T cell repertoires in COVID-19. Only in-frame clones appear in the TCRdb table, and some are missing; sequencing was by immunoSEQ multiplex PCR. This sample carries some 150,000 clones, around 87% of them seen once, and the ten largest clones take roughly 14%. The sequenced sample was peripheral blood. Every receptor here comes from a woman between 40 and 50 years old with acute or convalescent COVID-19.

This chain links TRBV9 with TRBJ1-2; D gene uncertain. Trimming shortened V by 5 bases and J by 8 bases, and 16 bases separated the two germline ends. Germline V gives CDR1 SGDLS, CDR2 YYNGEE. CDR3 length equals 13 residues. CDR3 coding DNA: TGTGCCAGCAGTTCGGTTTTAACGGGGGGCTACACCTTC. As protein: CASSSVLTGGYTF.

There are a few counts of this clone. This rearrangement joins TRBV10-1 to TRBJ2-2; possible D gene TRBD2, 6 bases. The V gene's germline CDR1 is WNHNN and CDR2 SYGVQD (reference sequence). Deletions cut 6 bases from V and 4 bases from J, with 12 bases between. The CDR3 contains 14 residues. Here the CDR3 reads CASRAGSSTGELFF. As DNA, the CDR3 is TGCGCCAGCAGGGCGGGGAGTTCCACCGGGGAGCTGTTTTTT.

The V and J genes are TRBV3-1 (or the pseudogene TRBV3-2) and TRBJ1-1; D is perhaps TRBD1 (6 bases). CDR3 length: 12 amino acids. The germline CDR1 and CDR2 sequences are LGHDT and YNNKEL (reference sequence). V was pared by 4 bases and J by 11 bases, with 14 bases between. This CDR3 is CASSRGGLVAFF. The CDR3 bases are TGTGCCAGCAGCCGGGGGGGGCTAGTGGCTTTCTTT.

This chain links TRBV15 with TRBJ2-1; D remains ambiguous. Trimming took 2 bases from V and 0 from J, leaving 8 bases between them. Germline CDR1 and CDR2: LNHNV and YYDKDF (reference sequence). CDR3 length: 15 residues. The CDR3 DNA follows: TGTGCCACCAGCAGACGCCGTAGCTCCTACAATGAGCAGTTCTTC. Translated: CATSRRRSSYNEQFF.

CDR3 DNA sequence: TGTGCCAGTAGTAAACAGGGAGGGTCGGAGACCCAGTACTTC. Translating it yields CASSKQGGSETQYF. V and J are TRBV19 and TRBJ2-5, with D possibly matching TRBD2 (7 bases). CDR3 length: 14 amino acids. Trimming removed 4 bases from V and 5 bases from J, with 14 bases in between. The V gene's germline CDR1 is LNHDA and CDR2 SQIVND (reference sequence). Full variable domain (rest looked up from reference TRBV19 and TRBJ2-5): DGGITQSPKYLFRKEGQNVTLSCEQNLNHDAMYWYRQDPGQGLRLIYYSQIVNDFQKGDIAEGYSVSREKKESFPLTVTSAQKNPTAFYLCASSKQGGSETQYFGPGTRLLVL.

The chain links TRBV5-5 to TRBJ1-5; 7 bases align to TRBD1. CDR3 length: 15 residues. J gave up 0 bases and V 5 bases, and 5 bases lay outside the gene matches. The V gene's germline CDR1 is SGHKS and CDR2 YYEKEE (reference sequence). The CDR3 spells CASRRTGYSNQPQHF. In DNA form, the CDR3 reads TGTGCCAGCAGACGGACAGGTTATAGCAATCAGCCCCAGCATTTT.

The chain combines TRBV28 with TRBJ1-2; 7 bases are shared with TRBD1. Germline-derived CDR1 and CDR2 are MDHEN and SYDVKM. There are 14 residues in the CDR3. V lost 5 bases and J lost 0; bases outside the gene matches: 3. The CDR3 DNA reads TGTGCCAGCAGTCCAGACAGGGCTAACTATGGCTACACCTTC. Translated, it gives CASSPDRANYGYTF.

This clone was seen only once. CDR3 sequence reads: CATSRDDGQSTDTQYF. The CDR3 nucleotides read TGTGCCACCAGCAGAGATGATGGACAGTCCACAGATACGCAGTATTTT. The gene calls are TRBV15 and TRBJ2-3; D possibly corresponds to TRBD1 (6 bases). CDR1 is LNHNV and CDR2 is YYDKDF in the germline V gene (reference sequence). This CDR3 region has 16 residues. V lost 0 bases to trimming and J lost 2 bases, with 12 bases between them.

This clone appeared a single time. This chain links TRBV28 with TRBJ2-7, with 7 bases lining up with TRBD1. The ends lost 5 bases at V and 5 bases at J; junction bases unmatched: 6. Germline V CDR1 and CDR2: MDHEN, SYDVKM. This CDR3 spans 13 amino acids. The CDR3 is CASSRDSLHEQYF. The CDR3 nucleotides read TGTGCCAGCAGTCGGGACAGTCTCCACGAGCAGTACTTC.

The rearrangement links TRBV5-4 to TRBJ2-1; 11 nucleotides match TRBD2. CDR1 is SGHNT, CDR2 YYREEE, per germline (reference sequence). The junction had 2 bases not matched to a gene; V was cut back by 3 bases and J by 0 bases. The CDR3 runs to 16 residues. CDR3 DNA sequence: TGTGCCAGCAGCTCTAGCGGGGGGTACTCCTACAATGAGCAGTTCTTC. Its translation is CASSSSGGYSYNEQFF. Using reference TRBV5-4 and TRBJ2-1 for the parts outside the CDR3, the full variable domain is ETGVTQSPTHLIKTRGQQVTLRCSSQSGHNTVSWYQQALGQGPQFIFQYYREEENGRGNFPPRFSGLQFPNYSSELNVNALELDDSALYLCASSSSGGYSYNEQFFGPGTRLTVL.

V gene TRBV18 combines with J gene TRBJ1-4; D is unresolved. The germline gives CDR1 KGHSH, CDR2 LQKENI. The CDR3 has 13 residues. V shed 1 base and J shed 4 bases, with 4 bases lying between them. The CDR3 DNA follows: TGTGCCAGCTCACCACTTAATAATGAAAAACTGTTTTTT. This codes for CASSPLNNEKLFF.

The rearrangement joins TRBV5-1 to TRBJ2-2; D is perhaps TRBD1 (6 bases). Germline V gives CDR1 SGHRS, CDR2 YFSETQ. This CDR3 is built from 16 residues. Between the trimmed V and J ends, which lost 4 bases and 2 bases, there was a span of 15 bases. The CDR3 loop reads CASSMDSLRNTGELFF. The CDR3 DNA reads TGCGCCAGCAGCATGGACAGCCTTCGAAACACCGGGGAGCTGTTTTTT.

The chain combines TRBV18 with TRBJ2-6; TRBD2 might be the D (6 bases). CDR3 size: 18 residues. The germline V gene encodes CDR1 KGHSH and CDR2 LQKENI. V was shortened by 2 bases and J by 3 bases, with 17 bases between the two germline ends. CDR3 bases: TGTGCCAGCTCACCAGGAGGGCAGGGTCTGGTTGGGGCCAACGTCCTGACTTTC. The encoded protein is CASSPGGQGLVGANVLTF. Full variable domain (outside the CDR3, taken from reference TRBV18 and TRBJ2-6): NAGVMQNPRHLVRRRGQEARLRCSPMKGHSHVYWYRQLPEEGLKFMVYLQKENIIDESGMPKERFSAEFPKEGPSILRIQQVVRGDSAAYFCASSPGGQGLVGANVLTFGAGSRLTVL.

In regard to this clone: Additional DNA sequences in this sample encode the identical CDR3. The rearrangement links TRBV9 to TRBJ2-1; maybe TRBD1 (6 bases). Trimming shortened V by 0 bases and J by 5 bases, and 6 bases separated the two germline ends. This CDR3 contains 13 residues. Germline V CDR1 and CDR2: SGDLS, YYNGEE. CDR3 in amino acids: CASSVGTDNEQFF. The CDR3 DNA follows: TGTGCCAGCAGCGTAGGGACAGACAATGAGCAGTTCTTC.

This clone was recorded a few times. V is TRBV5-4 and J is TRBJ1-6; TRBD1 matches at 11 bases. The CDR3 length is 14 residues. The V gene's germline CDR1 is SGHNT and CDR2 YYREEE (reference sequence). V shed 4 bases, J shed 9 bases, and the junction held 3 bases outside the gene matches. CDR3 loop: CASSGGQGASPLHF. As DNA, the CDR3 is TGTGCCAGCAGCGGCGGACAGGGGGCTTCACCCCTCCACTTT.